The rows below give T cell receptor beta chains drawn from one sample of a study of blood T cell repertoires in COVID-19. The data were produced by immunoSEQ multiplex PCR, yet TCRdb's version contains in-frame clones alone and is incomplete. The sample has about 170,000 clones; roughly 85% are singletons. Sequencing was performed on peripheral blood. Every receptor here comes from a woman of 80 years or more with active or convalescent COVID-19. CDR3s include the opening cysteine and the closing phenylalanine or tryptophan. D genes are given only for firm matches. Size is stated for part of the rows, as once, few or many counts, or as a class when the clone is expanded.

d_gene: TRBD1
j_gene: TRBJ1-5
v_gene: TRBV19
abundance: NA
CDR3aa: CASSPGQGFQPQHF
CDR3nt: TGTGCCAGTTCACCGGGACAGGGTTTTCAGCCCCAGCATTTT

d_gene: NA
j_gene: TRBJ2-2
v_gene: TRBV7-9
abundance: once
CDR3aa: CASSRPRPSQGMGGELFF
CDR3nt: TGTGCCAGCAGCCGGCCCCGTCCGTCACAGGGAATGGGCGGGGAGCTGTTTTTT

d_gene: NA
j_gene: TRBJ2-1
v_gene: TRBV7-8
abundance: NA
CDR3aa: CASSQRLGNEQFF
CDR3nt: TGTGCCAGCAGCCAGAGACTAGGGAATGAGCAGTTCTTC

d_gene: NA
j_gene: TRBJ2-3
v_gene: TRBV2
abundance: NA
CDR3aa: CASNMRLDTDTQYF
CDR3nt: TGTGCCAGCAATATGAGACTAGACACAGATACGCAGTATTTT

d_gene: TRBD1
j_gene: TRBJ2-2
v_gene: TRBV6-4
abundance: few
CDR3aa: CASSDSSQGADTGELFF
CDR3nt: TGTGCCAGCAGTGACTCGTCACAGGGGGCGGACACCGGGGAGCTGTTTTTT

d_gene: NA
j_gene: TRBJ1-2
v_gene: TRBV20-1
abundance: once
CDR3aa: CSARDIEGYTF
CDR3nt: TGCAGTGCTAGAGATATCGAGGGCTACACCTTC

d_gene: NA
j_gene: TRBJ2-3
v_gene: TRBV5-1
abundance: once
CDR3aa: CASSLVGGEVVADTQYF
CDR3nt: TGCGCCAGCAGCTTGGTTGGCGGGGAAGTGGTGGCAGATACGCAGTATTTT

d_gene: NA
j_gene: TRBJ2-1
v_gene: TRBV27
abundance: NA
CDR3aa: CASTGDNRYNEQFF
CDR3nt: TGTGCCAGCACGGGGGATAATCGTTACAATGAGCAGTTCTTC

d_gene: NA
j_gene: TRBJ2-3
v_gene: TRBV5-1
abundance: NA
CDR3aa: CASSLGGTRGTDTQYF
CDR3nt: TGCGCCAGCAGCTTGGGTGGGACTCGTGGCACAGATACGCAGTATTTT

d_gene: NA
j_gene: TRBJ1-4
v_gene: TRBV9
abundance: once
CDR3aa: CASSVGPATNEKLFF
CDR3nt: TGTGCCAGCAGCGTAGGGCCCGCAACTAATGAAAAACTGTTTTTT

d_gene: NA
j_gene: TRBJ1-4
v_gene: TRBV18
abundance: NA
CDR3aa: CASSPTGGGSEKLFF
CDR3nt: TGTGCCAGCTCCCCCACCGGGGGAGGGAGTGAAAAACTGTTTTTT

d_gene: NA
j_gene: TRBJ2-1
v_gene: TRBV5-5
abundance: once
CDR3aa: CASSLDSGRYNEQFF
CDR3nt: TGTGCCAGCAGCTTGGATAGCGGACGCTACAATGAGCAGTTCTTC

d_gene: NA
j_gene: TRBJ1-5
v_gene: TRBV6-1
abundance: few
CDR3aa: CASSEGRNSNQPQHF
CDR3nt: TGTGCCAGCAGTGAAGGCAGAAACAGCAATCAGCCCCAGCATTTT

d_gene: NA
j_gene: TRBJ1-4
v_gene: TRBV4-1
abundance: NA
CDR3aa: CASSRSPTGYEKLFF
CDR3nt: TGCGCCAGCAGCCGGAGCCCCACAGGGTATGAAAAACTGTTTTTT

d_gene: NA
j_gene: TRBJ2-4
v_gene: TRBV19
abundance: few
CDR3aa: CASSTASRGYIQYF
CDR3nt: TGTGCCAGTAGTACCGCGTCTCGGGGGTACATTCAGTACTTC

d_gene: NA
j_gene: TRBJ1-3
v_gene: TRBV2
abundance: NA
CDR3aa: CASLRGAGNTIYF
CDR3nt: TGTGCCAGCCTCAGGGGAGCTGGAAACACCATATATTTT

d_gene: NA
j_gene: TRBJ1-4
v_gene: TRBV6-5
abundance: NA
CDR3aa: CASGPFRRYEKLFF
CDR3nt: TGTGCCAGCGGACCGTTTCGGAGGTACGAAAAACTGTTTTTT

d_gene: NA
j_gene: TRBJ2-2
v_gene: TRBV5-1
abundance: NA
CDR3aa: CASSRRDSANTGELFF
CDR3nt: TGCGCCAGCAGCCGTCGGGACTCCGCGAACACCGGGGAGCTGTTTTTT

d_gene: TRBD1
j_gene: TRBJ2-2
v_gene: TRBV5-1
abundance: NA
CDR3aa: CASSLRQGVTGELFF
CDR3nt: TGCGCCAGCAGCTTAAGACAGGGGGTCACCGGGGAGCTGTTTTTT

d_gene: NA
j_gene: TRBJ1-5
v_gene: TRBV7-8
abundance: NA
CDR3aa: CASSSYRSTGGNQPQHF
CDR3nt: TGTGCCAGCAGCTCGTATCGTTCCACGGGTGGCAATCAGCCCCAGCATTTT

d_gene: TRBD1
j_gene: TRBJ2-7
v_gene: TRBV19
abundance: NA
CDR3aa: CASSVGTGIRYEQYF
CDR3nt: TGTGCCAGTAGTGTTGGGACAGGGATTCGTTACGAGCAGTACTTC

d_gene: TRBD1
j_gene: TRBJ1-2
v_gene: TRBV30
abundance: NA
CDR3aa: CAWSVMTGNGYTF
CDR3nt: TGTGCCTGGAGTGTAATGACAGGGAATGGCTACACCTTC

d_gene: TRBD2
j_gene: TRBJ2-1
v_gene: TRBV24-1
abundance: NA
CDR3aa: CATSDPGLANFNEQFF
CDR3nt: TGTGCCACCAGTGACCCGGGACTAGCGAATTTCAATGAGCAGTTCTTC

d_gene: NA
j_gene: TRBJ2-2
v_gene: TRBV19
abundance: once
CDR3aa: CASSTRTALFGELFF
CDR3nt: TGTGCCAGTAGTACCCGGACAGCTCTATTCGGGGAGCTGTTTTTT

d_gene: TRBD1
j_gene: TRBJ2-2
v_gene: TRBV6-6
abundance: NA
CDR3aa: CASSPGQGATGELFF
CDR3nt: TGTGCCAGCAGTCCCGGACAGGGGGCAACCGGGGAGCTGTTTTTT

d_gene: NA
j_gene: TRBJ1-5
v_gene: TRBV19
abundance: NA
CDR3aa: CATGRDLQPQHF
CDR3nt: TGTGCCACCGGGAGGGACCTCCAGCCCCAGCATTTT

d_gene: NA
j_gene: TRBJ1-1
v_gene: TRBV19
abundance: NA
CDR3aa: CASSIGNTEAFF
CDR3nt: TGTGCCAGTAGTATCGGGAACACTGAAGCTTTCTTT

d_gene: TRBD2
j_gene: TRBJ2-3
v_gene: TRBV18
abundance: NA
CDR3aa: CASSRASGTSGDTQYF
CDR3nt: TGTGCCAGCTCACGTGCTTCCGGGACTAGCGGAGATACGCAGTATTTT

d_gene: TRBD1
j_gene: TRBJ1-2
v_gene: TRBV29-1
abundance: few
CDR3aa: CSGTLQGQDNYGYTF
CDR3nt: TGCAGCGGTACCTTACAGGGGCAGGATAACTATGGCTACACCTTC

d_gene: NA
j_gene: TRBJ2-1
v_gene: TRBV18
abundance: few
CDR3aa: CASSPAGGRDEQFF
CDR3nt: TGTGCCAGCTCCCCCGCTGGGGGGAGAGATGAGCAGTTCTTC

d_gene: TRBD1
j_gene: TRBJ1-5
v_gene: TRBV19
abundance: NA
CDR3aa: CASSDRGRSQPQHF
CDR3nt: TGTGCCAGTAGTGACAGGGGACGGAGTCAGCCCCAGCATTTT

d_gene: NA
j_gene: TRBJ2-2
v_gene: TRBV5-1
abundance: NA
CDR3aa: CASSLGRHGELFF
CDR3nt: TGCGCCAGCAGCTTGGGGCGACACGGGGAGCTGTTTTTT

d_gene: TRBD2
j_gene: TRBJ2-1
v_gene: TRBV6-5
abundance: NA
CDR3aa: CASGSYGTSVEFF
CDR3nt: TGTGCCAGCGGATCTTACGGGACTAGCGTCGAGTTCTTC

d_gene: NA
j_gene: TRBJ1-2
v_gene: TRBV6-1
abundance: few
CDR3aa: CASSEHAGNPNYGYTF
CDR3nt: TGTGCCAGCAGTGAACATGCGGGAAACCCAAACTATGGCTACACCTTC

d_gene: NA
j_gene: TRBJ2-5
v_gene: TRBV2
abundance: NA
CDR3aa: CASSEQKETQYF
CDR3nt: TGTGCCAGCAGTGAACAGAAAGAGACCCAGTACTTC

d_gene: NA
j_gene: TRBJ2-7
v_gene: TRBV6-6
abundance: NA
CDR3aa: CASSPDRNHEQYF
CDR3nt: TGTGCCAGCAGTCCCGACAGGAACCACGAGCAGTACTTC

d_gene: NA
j_gene: TRBJ1-1
v_gene: TRBV20-1
abundance: NA
CDR3aa: CGRRSNTEAFF
CDR3nt: TGCGGGAGGAGATCGAACACTGAAGCTTTCTTT

d_gene: TRBD2
j_gene: TRBJ2-1
v_gene: TRBV5-5
abundance: NA
CDR3aa: CASSFRLAITDEQFF
CDR3nt: TGTGCCAGCAGCTTTAGACTAGCTATAACTGATGAGCAGTTCTTC

d_gene: NA
j_gene: TRBJ2-3
v_gene: TRBV12-3/TRBV12-4
abundance: NA
CDR3aa: CASSSVDTQYF
CDR3nt: TGTGCCAGCAGTTCGGTAGATACGCAGTATTTT

d_gene: NA
j_gene: TRBJ1-2
v_gene: TRBV24-1
abundance: NA
CDR3aa: CATSGTERAYGYTF
CDR3nt: TGTGCCACCAGTGGTACAGAGCGGGCCTATGGCTACACCTTC

d_gene: NA
j_gene: TRBJ2-7
v_gene: TRBV5-1
abundance: NA
CDR3aa: CASSLRDEQYF
CDR3nt: TGCGCCAGCAGCTTGAGAGACGAGCAGTACTTC

d_gene: TRBD2
j_gene: TRBJ2-3
v_gene: TRBV5-1
abundance: once
CDR3aa: CASSLGLSGSQADTQYF
CDR3nt: TGCGCCAGCAGCTTGGGACTAAGCGGGAGTCAGGCAGATACGCAGTATTTT

d_gene: TRBD2
j_gene: TRBJ2-2
v_gene: TRBV30
abundance: NA
CDR3aa: CAWSQTGLAGVRTGELFF
CDR3nt: TGTGCCTGGAGTCAAACGGGACTAGCGGGAGTTCGTACCGGGGAGCTGTTTTTT

d_gene: NA
j_gene: TRBJ1-1
v_gene: TRBV4-2
abundance: NA
CDR3aa: CASSQDVSKNTEAFF
CDR3nt: TGTGCCAGCAGCCAAGACGTCAGTAAGAACACTGAAGCTTTCTTT

d_gene: NA
j_gene: TRBJ2-7
v_gene: TRBV7-8
abundance: NA
CDR3aa: CASSSSRGFYEQYF
CDR3nt: TGTGCCAGCAGCTCCTCCAGGGGATTCTACGAGCAGTACTTC

d_gene: NA
j_gene: TRBJ2-7
v_gene: TRBV5-1
abundance: NA
CDR3aa: CASSASRVHEQYF
CDR3nt: TGCGCCAGCTCCGCCAGCAGGGTCCACGAGCAGTACTTC

d_gene: NA
j_gene: TRBJ1-4
v_gene: TRBV6-5
abundance: NA
CDR3aa: CASKRTATNEKLFF
CDR3nt: TGTGCCAGCAAAAGGACAGCCACTAATGAAAAACTGTTTTTT

d_gene: NA
j_gene: TRBJ1-5
v_gene: TRBV19
abundance: NA
CDR3aa: CASRTPGGDQPQHF
CDR3nt: TGTGCCAGTAGGACGCCCGGGGGGGATCAGCCCCAGCATTTT

d_gene: NA
j_gene: TRBJ2-1
v_gene: TRBV27
abundance: once
CDR3aa: CASSLSQGSGVNEQFF
CDR3nt: TGTGCCAGCAGTTTAAGTCAGGGGTCTGGCGTCAATGAGCAGTTCTTC

d_gene: TRBD2
j_gene: TRBJ2-3
v_gene: TRBV18
abundance: few
CDR3aa: CASSPGSGRADTQYF
CDR3nt: TGTGCCAGCTCACCGGGTAGCGGGAGGGCAGATACGCAGTATTTT

d_gene: NA
j_gene: TRBJ1-5
v_gene: TRBV5-1
abundance: NA
CDR3aa: CASSLAGNSNQPQHF
CDR3nt: TGCGCCAGCAGCTTGGCAGGTAATAGCAATCAGCCCCAGCATTTT

d_gene: NA
j_gene: TRBJ2-7
v_gene: TRBV10-2
abundance: NA
CDR3aa: CASSDWNSGYSYEQYF
CDR3nt: TGCGCCAGCAGTGACTGGAATAGCGGATACTCCTACGAGCAGTACTTC

d_gene: NA
j_gene: TRBJ2-1
v_gene: TRBV11-2
abundance: NA
CDR3aa: CASSLRDIPGNEQFF
CDR3nt: TGTGCCAGCAGCTTGAGGGACATACCGGGGAATGAGCAGTTCTTC

d_gene: NA
j_gene: TRBJ2-7
v_gene: TRBV12-3/TRBV12-4
abundance: NA
CDR3aa: CASSAGRLYEQYF
CDR3nt: TGTGCCAGCAGTGCGGGACGGCTCTACGAGCAGTACTTC

d_gene: NA
j_gene: TRBJ1-1
v_gene: TRBV7-2
abundance: NA
CDR3aa: CASSLFVRNTEAFF
CDR3nt: TGTGCCAGCAGCTTATTCGTCAGGAACACTGAAGCTTTCTTT

d_gene: TRBD2
j_gene: TRBJ2-1
v_gene: TRBV5-1
abundance: NA
CDR3aa: CASSLRLAGEVGEQFF
CDR3nt: TGCGCCAGCAGCTTGCGACTAGCGGGAGAGGTAGGTGAGCAGTTCTTC

d_gene: TRBD1
j_gene: TRBJ1-1
v_gene: TRBV12-3/TRBV12-4
abundance: NA
CDR3aa: CASSSGQSTEAFF
CDR3nt: TGTGCCAGCAGTTCGGGACAGTCCACTGAAGCTTTCTTT